This TCR beta chain was sequenced for a study of blood T cell repertoires in COVID-19. Study summary: Collection of acute and convalescent COVID-19 samples took place in the United States, Italy and Spain. T cells, B-cell-depleted T cells, or PBMCs supplied cDNA or gDNA.

With regard to this clone: The junction shows a germline mismatch at one end, possibly a read error.

The CDR3 is 19 residues long. The V gene's germline CDR1 is SNHLY and CDR2 FYNNEI. Per the study methods: Estimated nucleated cell counts came from reference gene primer amplification. The repertoire was sequenced with immunoSEQ multiplex PCR; TCRdb's copy has only in-frame clones and lacks some. V and J calls plus clone size are reproduced from that table; the DNA served to infer D and trimming. The data show fewer than 250,000 clones, around 84% seen once. The specimen sequenced was peripheral blood. This chain links TRBV2 with TRBJ1-2; D may be TRBD1 (6 bases). This sequence was found in a man between 25 and 39 years old with active or convalescent COVID-19. The CDR3 DNA sequence: TGTGCCAGCAGTGAAGCGCTTCTGGGGGGGCTGGGTGTCGAGGGATGGGCCCGCTTC. This sequence encodes CASSEALLGGLGVEGWARF.